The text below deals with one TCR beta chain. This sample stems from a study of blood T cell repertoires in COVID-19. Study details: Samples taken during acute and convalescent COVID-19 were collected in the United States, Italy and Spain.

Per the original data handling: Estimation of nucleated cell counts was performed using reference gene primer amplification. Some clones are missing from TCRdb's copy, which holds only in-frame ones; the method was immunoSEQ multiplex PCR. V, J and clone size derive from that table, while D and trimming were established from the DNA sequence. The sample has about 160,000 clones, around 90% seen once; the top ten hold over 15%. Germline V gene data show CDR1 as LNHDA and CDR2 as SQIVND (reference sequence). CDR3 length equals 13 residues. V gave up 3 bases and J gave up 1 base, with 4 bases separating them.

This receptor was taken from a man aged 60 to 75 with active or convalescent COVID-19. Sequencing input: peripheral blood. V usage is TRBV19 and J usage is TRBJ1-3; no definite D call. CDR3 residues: CASSILSGNTIYF. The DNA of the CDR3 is TGTGCCAGTAGTATTCTTTCTGGAAACACCATATATTTT.